This TCR beta chain was identified in a study of radiation and T cells in renal cell carcinoma. The data were produced by immunoSEQ multiplex PCR, yet TCRdb's version contains in-frame clones alone and is incomplete. The sample yields about 140,000 clones, 83% seen once. Time point meaning: baseline pretreatment blood. Treatment described: 15 Gy SBRT to primary tumor, nephrectomy 4 weeks later. Germline loops: CDR1 SNHLY, CDR2 FYNNEI. V was shortened by 4 bases and J by 2 bases, with 5 bases between the two germline ends. This CDR3 has 12 amino acids. The chain employs TRBV2 and TRBJ1-2; D call uncertain. The receptor was isolated from a woman aged 45-60 years with renal cell carcinoma. The sample was blood, taken from a patient whose treatment included radiotherapy and nephrectomy. CDR3 sequence reads: CASSGENYGYTF. CDR3 bases: TGTGCCAGCAGTGGGGAGAACTATGGCTACACCTTC.